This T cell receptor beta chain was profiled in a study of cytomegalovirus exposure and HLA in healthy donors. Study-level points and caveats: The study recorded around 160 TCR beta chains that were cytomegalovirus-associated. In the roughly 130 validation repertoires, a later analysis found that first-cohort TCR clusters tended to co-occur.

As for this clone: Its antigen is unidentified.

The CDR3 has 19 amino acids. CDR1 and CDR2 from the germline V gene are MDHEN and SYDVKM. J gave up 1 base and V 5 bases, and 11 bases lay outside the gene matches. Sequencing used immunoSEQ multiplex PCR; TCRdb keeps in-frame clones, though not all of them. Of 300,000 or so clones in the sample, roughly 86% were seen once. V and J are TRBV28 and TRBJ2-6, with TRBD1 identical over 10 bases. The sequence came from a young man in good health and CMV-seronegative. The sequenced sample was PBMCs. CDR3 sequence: CASSSWTGGLRSGANVLTF. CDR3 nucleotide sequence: TGTGCCAGCAGTAGCTGGACAGGGGGACTTAGATCTGGGGCCAACGTCCTGACTTTC.